These 18 T cell receptor beta chains share one sample of origin, sequenced in a study of T-cell reconstitution after alpha-beta-depleted transplantation in children. A TCRbeta library incorporating unique molecular identifiers was prepared. TCRdb re-derived calls from the PCR reads in MiXCR, one entry per CDR3 protein. This sample has about 240,000 distinct CDR3 sequences, with about 11% found just once. Source: PBMCs from the stem cell graft donor, taken from the stem cell graft. Source of these receptors: a human donor who donated a stem cell graft to a child with acute lymphoblastic leukemia.

This clonotype was counted at least ten times. This rearrangement joins TRBV5-1 to TRBJ1-1; TRBD1 agrees at 8 bases. V shed 0 bases and J 3 bases; nucleotides not matched to a gene: 4. CDR1 and CDR2 (germline): SGHRS, YFSETQ. The CDR3 contains 15 residues. For the CDR3, the DNA is TGCGCCAGCAGCTTGGGACAGGGGTTGGACACTGAAGCTTTCTTT. It yields the protein CASSLGQGLDTEAFF.

The V and J genes are TRBV27 and TRBJ1-2; 8 bases align to TRBD1. Germline V CDR1 and CDR2: MNHEY, SMNVEV (reference sequence). The length of the CDR3 is 16 residues. After removal of 0 bases from V and 4 bases from J, the junction contained 7 bases not matched to a gene. The CDR3 DNA follows: TGTGCCAGCAGTTTATCGGGACAGGAGGTGGCCTATGGCTACACCTTC. Protein: CASSLSGQEVAYGYTF.

The chain carries TRBV5-1 and TRBJ2-1; 8 bases agree with TRBD2. The V gene end was trimmed by 0 bases and the J gene end by 9 bases; junction bases not matched to a gene: 8. The CDR3 contains 15 residues. Germline lookup yields CDR1 SGHRS and CDR2 YFSETQ. CDR3: CASSLAASGLSEQFF. The CDR3 bases are TGCGCCAGCAGCTTGGCCGCTAGCGGGCTGAGTGAGCAGTTCTTC.

This clonotype was found many times. The chain uses TRBV6-1 and TRBJ1-5; possibly TRBD1 for D (5 bases). Germline-derived CDR1 and CDR2 are MNHNS and SASEGT. V lost 6 bases to trimming and J lost 0 bases, with 6 bases between them. The CDR3 extends over 13 amino acids. The CDR3 coding sequence is TGTGCCAGCAGGACAGCTAGCAATCAGCCCCAGCATTTT. This gives the protein CASRTASNQPQHF.

This clonotype was recorded at least ten times. The chain combines TRBV12-3 or TRBV12-4 with TRBJ1-5, with TRBD1 identical over 8 bases. This CDR3 is built from 16 residues. Unmatched junction bases numbered 5, after V lost 2 bases and J lost 2 bases. The CDR3 is CASSLSGGRGNQPQHF. For the CDR3, the DNA is TGTGCCAGCAGTTTATCAGGGGGCCGAGGCAATCAGCCCCAGCATTTT.

V usage is TRBV5-1 and J usage is TRBJ2-1; D is possibly TRBD1 or TRBD2 (5 bases each). Trimming removed 5 bases from V and 7 bases from J, with 19 bases in between. Germline lookup yields CDR1 SGHRS and CDR2 YFSETQ. This CDR3 comprises 15 residues. The CDR3 loop reads CASSEGTGSRNEQFF. The CDR3, as DNA: TGCGCCAGCAGTGAAGGGACGGGTTCGCGGAATGAGCAGTTCTTC.

The sample holds many counts of this clonotype. CDR3 DNA sequence: TGTGCCAGCAGTAAGAGAATCCGGGACAGCCGATATGGCTACACCTTC. Its translation: CASSKRIRDSRYGYTF. V usage is TRBV28 and J usage is TRBJ1-2; TRBD1 agrees at 7 bases. CDR1 and CDR2 from the germline V gene are MDHEN and SYDVKM. CDR3 length equals 16 residues. With V trimmed by 5 bases and J by 5 bases, 14 bases remained unmatched.

Of note for this clonotype: Just one base apart from a much larger clone, this may be a read error. This chain uses TRBV7-9 with TRBJ2-7; TRBD1 is a possible D gene (5 bases). The germline V gene has CDR1 SEHNR and CDR2 FQNEAQ (reference sequence). This CDR3 region has 13 residues. V lost 5 bases, J lost 6 bases, and 14 bases lay in between. Written as DNA, the CDR3 is TGTGCCAGCAGCACCCGACAGTTCTCCGAGCAGTACTTC. It specifies CASSTRQFSEQYF.

This clonotype was counted ten times or more. The genes are TRBV2 and TRBJ2-7; D possibly corresponds to TRBD2 (5 bases). Germline CDR1 SNHLY, CDR2 FYNNEI. CDR3 size: 12 residues. V was shortened by 8 bases and J by 3 bases, with 11 bases between the two germline ends. CDR3 DNA sequence: TGTGCCAGCTACCGTCGGGGCTACGAGCAGTACTTC. Protein sequence: CASYRRGYEQYF.

The chain is built from TRBV12-3 or TRBV12-4 and TRBJ1-5; the D is unclear. CDR3 length: 17 residues. Trimming took 3 bases from V and 2 from J, leaving 17 bases between them. In DNA form, the CDR3 reads TGTGCCAGCAGTTTTAGGATCGGGAACGGGGGCAATCAGCCCCAGCATTTT. This gives the protein CASSFRIGNGGNQPQHF.

This clonotype was observed at least ten times. The chain joins TRBV24-1 to TRBJ1-4, with 8 bases fitting TRBD1. The trim removed 4 bases at V and 0 bases at J, leaving 6 bases unmatched. The CDR3 consists of 17 residues. CDR1 and CDR2 (germline): KGHDR, SFDVKD. The chain's CDR3 is CATSDPRQGTTNEKLFF. DNA of the CDR3: TGTGCCACCAGTGACCCACGACAGGGGACAACTAATGAAAAACTGTTTTTT.

The CDR3 protein is CASSEAPGQGSYEQYF. CDR3 bases: TGTGCCAGCAGTGAAGCACCTGGACAGGGCTCCTACGAGCAGTACTTC. The rearrangement links TRBV6-1 to TRBJ2-7; 8 nucleotides align to TRBD1. The V and J ends lost 0 bases and 0 bases, in that order; junction bases with no gene match: 4. The V gene's germline CDR1 is MNHNS and CDR2 SASEGT. The CDR3 has 16 amino acids.

In its sample, this clonotype was seen many times. The chain employs TRBV12-3 or TRBV12-4 and TRBJ2-3, with D possibly being TRBD1 (6 bases). Trimming pared 5 bases from V and 1 base from J, leaving 13 bases between. The CDR3 is 15 residues long. CDR3 bases: TGTGCCAGCAGTCCACAGGGCCACCGCACAGATACGCAGTATTTT. This gives the protein CASSPQGHRTDTQYF.

This clonotype was counted many times. This chain uses TRBV28 with TRBJ2-4; 9 positions match TRBD1. Unmatched junction bases numbered 12, after V lost 5 bases and J lost 7 bases. The germline CDR1 and CDR2 sequences are MDHEN and SYDVKM. The CDR3 has 16 residues. CDR3 in amino acids: CASSPTGQGLRNIQYF. Written as DNA, the CDR3 is TGTGCCAGCAGTCCTACGGGACAGGGATTGCGGAACATTCAGTACTTC.

This clonotype appeared a few times. This CDR3 is CASSQIGGQFF. The CDR3 DNA reads as TGTGCCAGCAGCCAGATTGGGGGGCAGTTCTTC. The V gene is TRBV14, the J gene TRBJ2-1, with D perhaps matching TRBD1 or TRBD2 (5 bases each). This CDR3 is 11 amino acids long. V was trimmed by 3 bases and J by 12 bases, leaving 9 bases between them. Germline CDR1 and CDR2: SGHDN and FVKESK.

The sample holds many counts of this clonotype. The rearrangement uses TRBV7-9 and TRBJ2-5; 7 bases are shared with TRBD1. In germline, CDR1 is SEHNR, CDR2 FQNEAQ (reference sequence). V dropped 6 bases and J dropped 4; count of bases not matched to a gene: 14. This CDR3 spans 16 amino acids. CDR3 DNA: TGTGCCAGCAGGTCCGGGTCGCCAGGGGGTATAGAGACCCAGTACTTC. It translates to CASRSGSPGGIETQYF.

This clonotype was recorded at least ten times. J is TRBJ2-2 and V is TRBV7-2; D uncertain. Per the germline V gene, CDR1 is SGHTA and CDR2 is FQGNSA. With 2 bases removed from V and 4 bases from J, the gap between germline ends came to 5 bases. The CDR3 has 13 amino acids. The DNA of the CDR3 is TGTGCCAGCAGCTTAAAGAGCACCGGGGAGCTGTTTTTT. It specifies CASSLKSTGELFF.

This clonotype was picked up many times. This sequence joins TRBV7-9 and TRBJ1-5; maybe TRBD1 (5 bases). V shed 4 bases and J shed 2 bases, with 12 bases lying between them. Per the germline V gene, CDR1 is SEHNR and CDR2 is FQNEAQ (reference sequence). There are 15 residues in the CDR3. The CDR3 DNA is TGTGCCAGCAGCTCCGGGACTAAAGGCAATCAGCCCCAGCATTTT. It is translated as CASSSGTKGNQPQHF.